This TCR beta chain derives from a study of human T cells and chemical hapten exposure. Study-level results: Alopecia was present in the donors, so their immune response may differ from healthy people's. With DPC sensitization, TCRs exceeding 1 in 1000 frequency showed no change.

A single record per CDR3 protein comes from TCRdb applying MiXCR to the RACE reads. The table lists tens of thousands of distinct CDR3 sequences, over 9.5% of them singletons, with approximately 16% in the top ten. Trimming stripped 5 bases from V and 0 bases from J, with 17 bases between. The CDR3 contains 16 residues. Sample time point: patch test 3, about 24 weeks after DPC sensitization. The treatment: therapeutic diphenylcyclopropenone sensitization with weekly scalp DPC. The study extracted total RNA from unfractionated whole blood. As for this clonotype: Its antigen is not known.

Source: whole blood, taken in connection with sensitization to the hapten diphenylcyclopropenone (DPC). The TCR originated in a woman aged 40 to 49 with alopecia areata. Some clones in this sample may be carry-over from other donors' samples. The rearrangement uses TRBV12-3 or TRBV12-4 and TRBJ2-7; possibly TRBD1 for D (6 bases). CDR3 sequence: CASSRGSQDSSYEQYF. CDR3 DNA: TGTGCCAGCAGTAGGGGGTCACAGGACAGCTCCTACGAGCAGTACTTC.